Below are 7 T cell receptor beta chains sequenced from a single sample in a study of cytomegalovirus exposure and HLA in healthy donors (TCRdb year 2017). The library relied on the immunoSEQ multiplex PCR assay. The multiplex PCR relied on a mix of 60 forward primers for TCR Vbeta segments and 13 reverse primers for TCR Jbeta segments. In its TCRdb copy, this immuneACCESS table keeps in-frame sequences only and misses some clones. Where compared with another copy, unresolved V genes explain less than half of these, and the others have no known cause. This sample is represented by around 210,000 clones; about 85% of them were singletons. The ten biggest clones cover 0.2% to 0.25% of the sample. The sample consisted of PBMCs. The origin of the receptors is a girl aged 2-10 years in good health and CMV-seronegative.

This clone has only a few counts. V usage is TRBV6-1 and J usage is TRBJ1-6; D might be TRBD1 (5 bases). This CDR3 is 17 amino acids long. Germline V gene data show CDR1 as MNHNS and CDR2 as SASEGT. The V gene lost 2 bases and the J gene lost 1 base, with 12 bases spanning the gap. This chain's CDR3 is CASSEFGTSSYNSPLHF. In DNA, the CDR3 is TGTGCCAGCAGTGAATTTGGGACTAGTTCCTATAATTCACCCCTCCACTTT.

The chain couples TRBV5-1 to TRBJ2-7, with 8 bases matching TRBD2. CDR3 length: 15 residues. Trimming cost V 2 bases and J 0 bases; bases outside gene matches: 4. Germline V CDR1 and CDR2: SGHRS, YFSETQ. The CDR3 nucleotides are TGCGCCAGCAGCTTTAGCGGGGAGAGCTCCTACGAGCAGTACTTC. Amino acids: CASSFSGESSYEQYF. Together with reference TRBV5-1 and TRBJ2-7, the CDR3 gives the full variable domain: KAGVTQTPRYLIKTRGQQVTLSCSPISGHRSVSWYQQTPGQGLQFLFEYFSETQRNKGNFPGRFSGRQFSNSRSEMNVSTLELGDSALYLCASSFSGESSYEQYFGPGTRLTVT.

This chain joins TRBV27 and TRBJ1-1; the D gene is possibly TRBD1 (5 bases). The CDR3 runs to 14 residues. V was shortened by 1 base and J by 5 bases, with 11 bases between the two germline ends. The germline gives CDR1 MNHEY, CDR2 SMNVEV (reference sequence). DNA of the CDR3: TGTGCCAGCAGTTTATGGGGGGGGTGGACTGAAGCTTTCTTT. Amino acids: CASSLWGGWTEAFF.

The chain is built from TRBV4-1 and TRBJ2-7; D call uncertain. The CDR3 has 14 residues. Germline lookup yields CDR1 MGHRA and CDR2 YSYEKL. The V end lost 1 base, the J end lost 3 bases, and 10 bases lay between the germline ends. This chain's CDR3 is CASSQVSHLYEQYF. The DNA of the CDR3 is TGCGCCAGCAGCCAAGTGAGTCATCTCTACGAGCAGTACTTC.

This chain uses TRBV5-1 with TRBJ1-2; TRBD1 matches 8 bases. This CDR3 contains 14 residues. The germline CDR1 and CDR2 sequences are SGHRS and YFSETQ. V lost 0 bases and J lost 5; bases outside the gene matches: 3. The CDR3 nucleotides are TGCGCCAGCAGCTTGGACGGACAGGGATATGGCTACACCTTC. Encoded protein: CASSLDGQGYGYTF.

CDR3: CASSAGYYNEQFF. CDR3 sequence (DNA): TGTGCCAGCAGCGCCGGGTATTACAATGAGCAGTTCTTC. This rearrangement joins TRBV27 to TRBJ2-1, with D hard to call. The CDR3 consists of 13 residues. The ends were cut back, 6 bases at V and 4 bases at J, with 10 bases in the middle. CDR1 is MNHEY, CDR2 SMNVEV, per germline (reference sequence).

The count of this clone is one. The rearrangement links TRBV5-5 to TRBJ1-1, with a possible D match to TRBD1 (6 bases). CDR3 length equals 15 residues. The V gene's germline CDR1 is SGHKS and CDR2 YYEKEE (reference sequence). V was pared by 4 bases and J by 3 bases, with 16 bases between. CDR3 loop: CASSPQGGWDTEAFF. As DNA, the CDR3 is TGTGCCAGCAGCCCACAGGGCGGTTGGGACACTGAAGCTTTCTTT. Filled out from reference TRBV5-5 and TRBJ1-1, the complete variable domain reads DAGVTQSPTHLIKTRGQQVTLRCSPISGHKSVSWYQQVLGQGPQFIFQYYEKEERGRGNFPDRFSARQFPNYSSELNVNALLLGDSALYLCASSPQGGWDTEAFFGQGTRLTVV.